This TCR beta chain originates from a study of cytomegalovirus exposure and HLA in healthy donors. About the research overall: Of the donors genotyped, approximately 400 in all, 65% to 90% fell in the Caucasian-associated ancestry cluster. General observations from the study: Later on, an analysis showed TCR association rates differing by HLA locus, with DRB1 the most and HLA-C the fewest. What a later analysis reportedly showed was that an Asian-associated ancestry cluster had fewer N-insertions than the approximately 670-donor mean.

It was with 60 Vbeta and 13 Jbeta primers that the PCR ran. Assay used: immunoSEQ multiplex PCR; TCRdb lists only in-frame clones, some missing. The sample carries 85,000 to 110,000 clones, around 61% recorded once. This CDR3 comprises 15 residues. The germline CDR1 and CDR2 sequences are MNHEY and SVGAGI. Trimming stripped 0 bases from V and 7 bases from J, with 10 bases between. At least ten counts were recorded for this clone. Its cognate antigen is unknown. The source material was PBMCs. This chain joins TRBV6-5 and TRBJ1-6; D is perhaps TRBD1 (5 bases). The receptor's source is a woman between 50 and 59 years old in good health and CMV-seronegative. Here the CDR3 reads CASSYSSGRNSPLHF. The CDR3, as DNA: TGTGCCAGCAGTTACTCATCAGGGAGGAATTCACCCCTCCACTTT.